This T cell receptor (beta chain) was obtained from a study of CD4+ T cells in melanoma. The study, taken as a whole, reports: A reported correlation linked neoantigen-specific CD4+ T cells to CD8+, macrophage and B cell function. Neoantigen-specific CD4+ T cells in melanoma reportedly had diverse differentiation states.

Profiled with immunoSEQ multiplex PCR; TCRdb holds only in-frame clones, not every one. The data contain 140,000 or so clones, about 93% of them singletons. This CDR3 contains 15 residues. Germline lookup yields CDR1 MDHEN and CDR2 SYDVKM. Trimming at V came to 5 bases and at J to 1 base, leaving 5 bases not matched to a gene. Details on this clone: Its target is not known.

This clonotype was sampled from a human donor with melanoma. This rearrangement joins TRBV28 to TRBJ2-3, with 8 bases matching TRBD2. The CDR3 region has the DNA TGTGCCAGCAGTCAAAGCGGGGGACGCACAGATACGCAGTATTTT. This gives the protein CASSQSGGRTDTQYF.